Presented here are 15 T cell receptor beta chains from one specimen sequenced in a study of breast tumors, draining lymph nodes, adjacent tissues. MiXCR, applied by TCRdb to the multiplex PCR reads, yields one record per CDR3 protein. The data hold 150,000 to 200,000 distinct CDR3 sequences, with around 33% observed a single time. Breast cancer patients provided tissue from their axillary draining lymph nodes. Sequencing was carried out using axillary lymph node tissue. These TCRs come from a female donor with breast cancer. Some clones in this sample may be carry-over from other donors' samples.

With respect to this clonotype: A clone one base away is much larger, so this may be a read error. The CDR3 DNA sequence: TGCAGTGCTACTAGCGGGGGGCGGGACATTCAGTACTTC. Its translation is CSATSGGRDIQYF. The rearrangement joins TRBV20-1 to TRBJ2-4, with 11 nucleotides matching TRBD2. This CDR3 region has 13 residues. V dropped 4 bases and J dropped 8; count of bases not matched to a gene: 4. Germline assignment: CDR1 DFQATT and CDR2 SNEGSKA (reference sequence).

This clonotype was found once. The rearrangement joins TRBV2 to TRBJ2-5, with D perhaps matching TRBD1 (6 bases). The V gene's germline CDR1 is SNHLY and CDR2 FYNNEI. This CDR3 contains 12 residues. As DNA, the CDR3 is TGTGCTAGAGGGACAAACCAAGAGACCCAGTACTTC. It codes for CARGTNQETQYF. Full variable domain (remainder filled in from reference TRBV2 and TRBJ2-5): EPEVTQTPSHQVTQMGQEVILRCVPISNHLYFYWYRQILGQKVEFLVSFYNNEISEKSEIFDDQFSVERPDGSNFTLKIRSTKLEDSAMYFCARGTNQETQYFGPGTRLLVL.

Of note for this clonotype: The DNA is omitted, as the CDR3 cannot be located on it reliably, and the CDR3 follows TCRdb's listing. V and J are TRBV5-5 and TRBJ2-2; the table's D call, TRBD1, was not checked against the DNA. CDR1 is SGHKS, CDR2 YYEKEE, per germline (reference sequence). The CDR3 region is 23 residues in length, termini included. CDR3 sequence: CASSLGQLNTEAFFGQGTRELFF.

A word on this clonotype: Its ends do not fully match the called genes, so a read error is possible. The chain has TRBV12-3 or TRBV12-4 and TRBJ1-4; D unclear. CDR3 length: 17 amino acids. The CDR3 region has the DNA TGTGCCAGCAGTCCCTATGCTGGAGGTGGCATTAGTGAAGAACTGTTTTTT. It codes for CASSPYAGGGISEELFF.

This clonotype was picked up many times. The J gene is TRBJ1-2, the V gene TRBV4-3; 8 bases line up with TRBD1. This CDR3 is 16 amino acids long. Germline loops: CDR1 LGHNA, CDR2 YSLEER. J was trimmed by 7 bases and V by 1 base; bases with no gene match: 11. CDR3 protein: CASSQVVTGGIGGYTF. For the CDR3, the DNA is TGCGCCAGCAGCCAAGTGGTAACAGGGGGAATAGGTGGCTACACCTTC.

This clonotype was recorded a few times. This sequence joins TRBV5-1 and TRBJ1-3, with TRBD1 as a possible D gene (5 bases). CDR1 and CDR2 from the germline V gene are SGHRS and YFSETQ. Between the trimmed V and J ends, which lost 0 bases and 4 bases, there was a span of 14 bases. This CDR3 is built from 16 residues. DNA for the CDR3: TGCGCCAGCAGCTTGGACGGCAGGGTGTACGGAAACACCATATATTTT. Its translation is CASSLDGRVYGNTIYF.

Many counts were recorded for this clonotype. A much larger clone lies one base from this, so it may be a read error. The J gene is TRBJ2-3, the V gene TRBV10-3; D possibly corresponds to TRBD1 (5 bases). The CDR3 is 13 amino acids. Germline V gene sequence: CDR1 ENHRY, CDR2 SYGVKD. Deletions cut 11 bases from V and 2 bases from J, with 14 bases between. CDR3 DNA sequence: TGTGCCGTCAAGACAGCTAACACAGATACGCAGTATTTT. Protein: CAVKTANTDTQYF.

This clonotype was picked up many times. The chain is built from TRBV7-9 and TRBJ1-3; D remains unclear. Germline V lookup: CDR1 SEHNR, CDR2 FQNEAQ (reference sequence). The length of the CDR3 is 12 residues. V lost 5 bases and J 4 bases, leaving 6 bases between the germline ends. The CDR3 protein is CASSAAGNTIYF. The CDR3 coding sequence is TGTGCCAGCAGCGCCGCAGGAAACACCATATATTTT.

The table lists this clonotype with many counts. The J gene is TRBJ1-2, the V gene TRBV30; 9 positions agree with TRBD1. This CDR3 is built from 13 residues. Germline trimming cut 5 bases from V and 7 bases from J; bases unmatched to any gene: 8. Germline CDR1 reads GTSNPN; CDR2 reads SVGIG (reference sequence). CDR3 loop: CAWGSQGAFGYTF. The CDR3 nucleotides read TGTGCCTGGGGTTCACAGGGGGCCTTTGGCTACACCTTC.

A note on this clonotype: This may come from a read error, since a much larger clone is one base off. The V call is TRBV7-2, the J call TRBJ2-5; TRBD2 agrees at 14 bases. V was clipped by 5 bases and J by 4 bases; unmatched bases: 6. Germline values: CDR1 SGHTA, CDR2 FQGNSA. This CDR3 region has 16 residues. The CDR3 nucleotides are TGTGCCAGCAGCGGAGGACTAGCGGGAGGACGAGAGACCCAGTACTTC. Protein sequence: CASSGGLAGGRETQYF.

About this clonotype itself: This may arise from a read error, as a much more abundant clone is one base away. This rearrangement joins TRBV6-2 or TRBV6-3 to TRBJ1-5, with D possibly TRBD1 on 5 matching bases. This CDR3 is built from 14 residues. Trimming pared 5 bases from V and 2 bases from J, leaving 10 bases between. Looked up from germline, CDR1 is MNHEY and CDR2 is SVGEGT. The CDR3 protein is CASSHRRGNQPQHF. The CDR3 DNA sequence: TGTGCCAGCAGTCACCGCAGGGGCAATCAGCCCCAGCATTTT.

Concerning this clonotype: One base away lies a much larger clone, so this may be a sequencing read error. The V gene is TRBV20-1, the J gene TRBJ2-7; a weak D match, TRBD2 (5 bases). CDR1 and CDR2 from the germline V gene are DFQATT and SNEGSKA (reference sequence). The CDR3 is 14 residues long. V lost 0 bases and J 6 bases, leaving 15 bases between the germline ends. For the CDR3, the DNA is TGCAGTGCTAGAGATCGGGAATTCGCCTCCGAGCAGTACTTC. As protein: CSARDREFASEQYF.

As regards this clonotype: The missing conserved phenylalanine or tryptophan at the end of this CDR3 makes a read error likely. V usage is TRBV20-1 and J usage is TRBJ2-3; 8 bases match TRBD2. CDR3 length: 13 amino acids. V lost 6 bases, J lost 10 bases, and 12 bases stayed unmatched. Germline values: CDR1 DFQATT, CDR2 SNEGSKA (reference sequence). The CDR3 bases are TGCAGTGCCACTAGCGGCGAAACGGGTGCGCAGTATTCT. Its protein is CSATSGETGAQYS.

The chain employs TRBV29-1 and TRBJ1-1; TRBD1 agrees at 7 bases. Germline CDR1 and CDR2: SQVTM and ANQGSEA. The CDR3 sequence is 13 residues long. V lost 6 bases, J lost 0 bases, and 4 bases stayed unmatched. In DNA, the CDR3 is TGCAGCGTGGGTGACAGGGTGAACACTGAAGCTTTCTTT. It specifies CSVGDRVNTEAFF.

There are many counts of this clonotype. V is TRBV11-3 and J is TRBJ2-2; D not resolved. CDR3 length: 16 residues. Between the trimmed V and J ends, which lost 4 bases and 3 bases, there was a span of 15 bases. The germline gives CDR1 SGHNT, CDR2 YENEEA. The CDR3 loop is CASSSATIRDTGELFF. The CDR3 region has the DNA TGTGCCAGCAGCTCAGCCACTATAAGGGACACCGGGGAGCTGTTTTTT.